The entry that follows covers one T cell receptor (beta chain) sequence. Template material for amplifying TCR beta CDR3 regions consisted of RNA transcripts. TCR CDR3 regions were first amplified by RT-PCR with HTBI primers. From the multiplex PCR reads, TCRdb called clonotypes with MiXCR, one entry per CDR3 protein. The sample shows fewer than 350,000 distinct CDR3 sequences, around a sixth of them seen only once. These patients, aged 18 to 65, had recently diagnosed hyperthyroidism lasting under 2 months. The sample is drawn from a study of T cells in Graves' hyperthyroidism and ophthalmopathy. There are 14 residues in the CDR3. V was trimmed by 2 bases and J by 8 bases, leaving 13 bases between them. CDR1 is MNHEY, CDR2 SVGAGI, per germline.

Sequencing was done on a sample of blood. The chain couples TRBV6-5 to TRBJ1-3, with D hard to call. The receptor comes from a woman in her fifties or sixties with Graves' hyperthyroidism. The CDR3 region has the DNA TGTGCCAGCAGTTACATAAGGGTAGGAGACACCATATATTTT. The encoded protein is CASSYIRVGDTIYF.